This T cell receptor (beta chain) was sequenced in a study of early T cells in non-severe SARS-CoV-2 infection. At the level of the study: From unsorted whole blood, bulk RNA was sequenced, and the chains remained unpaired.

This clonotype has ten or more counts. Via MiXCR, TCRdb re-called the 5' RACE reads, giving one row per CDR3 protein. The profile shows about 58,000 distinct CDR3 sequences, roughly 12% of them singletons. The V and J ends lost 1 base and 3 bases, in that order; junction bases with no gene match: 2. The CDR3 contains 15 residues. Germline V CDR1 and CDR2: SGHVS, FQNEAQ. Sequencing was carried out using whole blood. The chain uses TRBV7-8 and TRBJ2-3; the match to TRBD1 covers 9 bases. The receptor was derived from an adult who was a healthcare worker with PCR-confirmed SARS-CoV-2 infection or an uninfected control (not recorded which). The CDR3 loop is CASSLGQGGTDTQYF. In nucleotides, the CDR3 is TGTGCCAGCAGCTTAGGACAGGGGGGGACAGATACGCAGTATTTT.